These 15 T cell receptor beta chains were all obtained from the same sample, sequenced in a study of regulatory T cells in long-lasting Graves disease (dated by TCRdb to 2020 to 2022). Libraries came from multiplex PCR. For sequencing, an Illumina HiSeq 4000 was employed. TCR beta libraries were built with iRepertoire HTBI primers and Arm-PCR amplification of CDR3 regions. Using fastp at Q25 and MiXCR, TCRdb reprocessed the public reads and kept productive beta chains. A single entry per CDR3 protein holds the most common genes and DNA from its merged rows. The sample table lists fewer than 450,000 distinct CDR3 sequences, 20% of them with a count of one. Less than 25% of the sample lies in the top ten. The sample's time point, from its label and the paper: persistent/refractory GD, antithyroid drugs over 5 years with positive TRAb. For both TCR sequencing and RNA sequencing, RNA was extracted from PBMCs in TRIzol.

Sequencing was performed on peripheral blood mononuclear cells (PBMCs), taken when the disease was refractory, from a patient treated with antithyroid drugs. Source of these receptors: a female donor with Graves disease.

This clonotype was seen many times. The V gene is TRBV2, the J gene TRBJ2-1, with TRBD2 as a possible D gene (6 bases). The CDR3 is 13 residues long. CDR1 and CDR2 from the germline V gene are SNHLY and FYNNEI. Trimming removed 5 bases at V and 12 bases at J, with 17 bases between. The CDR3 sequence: CASSTIADPLQFF. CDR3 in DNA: TGTGCCAGCAGTACCATAGCGGACCCACTGCAGTTCTTC.

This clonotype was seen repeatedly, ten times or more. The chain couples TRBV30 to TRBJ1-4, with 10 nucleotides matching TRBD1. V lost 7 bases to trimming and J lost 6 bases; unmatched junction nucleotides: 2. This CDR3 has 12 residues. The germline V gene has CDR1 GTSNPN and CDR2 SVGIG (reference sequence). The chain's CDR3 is CALTGGHEKLFF. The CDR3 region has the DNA TGTGCCTTGACAGGGGGCCATGAAAAACTGTTTTTT.

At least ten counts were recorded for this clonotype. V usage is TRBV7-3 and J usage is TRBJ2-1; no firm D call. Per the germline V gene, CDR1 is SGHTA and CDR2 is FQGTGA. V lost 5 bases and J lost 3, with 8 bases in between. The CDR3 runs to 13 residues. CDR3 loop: CASSLGSYNEQFF. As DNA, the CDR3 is TGTGCCAGCAGCCTAGGTAGCTACAATGAGCAGTTCTTC.

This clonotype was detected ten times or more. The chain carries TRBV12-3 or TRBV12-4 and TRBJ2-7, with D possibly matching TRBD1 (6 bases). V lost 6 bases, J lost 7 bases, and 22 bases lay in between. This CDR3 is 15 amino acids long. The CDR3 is CASRAQGSQGREQYF. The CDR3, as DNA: TGTGCCAGCAGAGCACAGGGATCTCAAGGGCGAGAGCAGTACTTC.

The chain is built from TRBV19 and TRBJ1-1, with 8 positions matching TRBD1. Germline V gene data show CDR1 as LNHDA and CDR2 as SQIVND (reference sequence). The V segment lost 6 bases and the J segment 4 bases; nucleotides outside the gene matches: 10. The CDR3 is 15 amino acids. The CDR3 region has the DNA TGTGCCAGTAGCGCCCGGACAGGGTTTGCCACTGAAGCTTTCTTT. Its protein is CASSARTGFATEAFF.

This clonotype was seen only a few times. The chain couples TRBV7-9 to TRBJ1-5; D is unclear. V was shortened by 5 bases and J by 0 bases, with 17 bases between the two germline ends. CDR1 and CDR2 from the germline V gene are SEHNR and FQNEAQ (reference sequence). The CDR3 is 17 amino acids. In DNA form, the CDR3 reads TGTGCCAGCAGCCGCGAGGGAGGGCCTCATAGCAATCAGCCCCAGCATTTT. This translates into CASSREGGPHSNQPQHF.

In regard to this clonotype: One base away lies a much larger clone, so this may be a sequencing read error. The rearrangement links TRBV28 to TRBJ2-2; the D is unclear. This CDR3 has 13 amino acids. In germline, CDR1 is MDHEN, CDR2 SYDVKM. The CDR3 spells CANSLSMTGELFF. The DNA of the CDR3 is TGTGCCAACAGTTTAAGCATGACCGGGGAGCTGTTTTTT.

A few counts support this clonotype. This chain's CDR3 is CASTVDGTDRYGYTF. CDR3 in DNA: TGTGCCAGCACCGTCGACGGGACAGATCGTTATGGCTACACCTTC. V gene TRBV9 combines with J gene TRBJ1-2; 7 positions agree with TRBD1. The CDR3 sequence is 15 residues long. CDR1 SGDLS and CDR2 YYNGEE come from the germline V gene. V dropped 6 bases and J dropped 5; count of bases not matched to a gene: 13. The variable domain in full, completed from reference TRBV9 and TRBJ1-2, reads DSGVTQTPKHLITATGQRVTLRCSPRSGDLSVYWYQQSLDQGLQFLIQYYNGEERAKGNILERFSAQQFPDLHSELNLSSLELGDSALYFCASTVDGTDRYGYTFGSGTRLTVV.

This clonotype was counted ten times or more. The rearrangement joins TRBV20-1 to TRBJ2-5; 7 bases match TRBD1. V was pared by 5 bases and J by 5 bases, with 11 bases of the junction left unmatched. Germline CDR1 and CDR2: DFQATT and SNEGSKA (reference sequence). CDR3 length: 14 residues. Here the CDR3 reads CSADSGRGGETQYF. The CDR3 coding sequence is TGCAGTGCTGACAGCGGTCGAGGGGGCGAGACCCAGTACTTC.

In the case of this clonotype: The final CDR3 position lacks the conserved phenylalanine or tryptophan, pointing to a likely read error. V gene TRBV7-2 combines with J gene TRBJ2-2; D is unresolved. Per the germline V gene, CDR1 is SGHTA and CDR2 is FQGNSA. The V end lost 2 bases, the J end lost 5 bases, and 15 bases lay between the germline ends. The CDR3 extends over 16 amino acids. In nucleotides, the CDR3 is TGTGCCAGCAGCTTAAACGGGCGGCAGAAGACCGGGGAGCTGTTTCTT. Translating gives CASSLNGRQKTGELFL.

The CDR3 bases are TGTGCCAGCAGCCCCGCAGACTACGAGCAGTACTTC. Translating it yields CASSPADYEQYF. The gene calls are TRBV14 and TRBJ2-7; D call uncertain. The CDR3 is 12 residues long. The V end lost 4 bases, the J end lost 3 bases, and 7 bases lay between the germline ends. In germline, CDR1 is SGHDN, CDR2 FVKESK.

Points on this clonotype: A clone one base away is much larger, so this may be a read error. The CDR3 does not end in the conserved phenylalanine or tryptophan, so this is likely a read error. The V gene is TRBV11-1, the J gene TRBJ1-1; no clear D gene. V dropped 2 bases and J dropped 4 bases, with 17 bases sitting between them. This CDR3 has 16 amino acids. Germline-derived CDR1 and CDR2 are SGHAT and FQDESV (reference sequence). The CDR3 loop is CASSLTSGRGFTEAFL. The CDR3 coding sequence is TGTGCCAGCAGCTTAACCAGTGGCCGTGGGTTCACTGAAGCTTTCCTT.

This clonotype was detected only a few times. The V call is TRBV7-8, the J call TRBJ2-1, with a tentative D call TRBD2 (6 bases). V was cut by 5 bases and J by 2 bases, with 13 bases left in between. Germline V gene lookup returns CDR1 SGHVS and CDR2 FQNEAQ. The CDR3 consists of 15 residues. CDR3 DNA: TGTGCCAGCAGCCTCGGGGTAGCGGCCTACAATGAGCAGTTCTTC. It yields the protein CASSLGVAAYNEQFF. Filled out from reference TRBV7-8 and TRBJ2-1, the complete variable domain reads GAGVSQSPRYKVAKRGQDVALRCDPISGHVSLFWYQQALGQGPEFLTYFQNEAQLDKSGLPSDRFFAERPEGSVSTLKIQRTQQEDSAVYLCASSLGVAAYNEQFFGPGTRLTVL.

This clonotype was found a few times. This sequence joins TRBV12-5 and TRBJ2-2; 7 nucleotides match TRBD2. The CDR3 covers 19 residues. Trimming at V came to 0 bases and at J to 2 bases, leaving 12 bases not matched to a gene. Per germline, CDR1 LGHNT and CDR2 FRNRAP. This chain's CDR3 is CASGLVPALADRNTGELFF. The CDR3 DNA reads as TGTGCTAGTGGTTTGGTACCTGCGCTAGCGGATCGCAACACCGGGGAGCTGTTTTTT.

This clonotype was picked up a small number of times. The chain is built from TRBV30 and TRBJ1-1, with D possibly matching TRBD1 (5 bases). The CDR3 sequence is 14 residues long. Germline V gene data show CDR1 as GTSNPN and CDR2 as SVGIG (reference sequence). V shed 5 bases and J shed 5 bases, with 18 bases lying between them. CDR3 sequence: CAWGHSRRATEAFF. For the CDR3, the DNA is TGTGCCTGGGGACACTCGCGGAGGGCAACTGAAGCTTTCTTT.